Below are 28 T cell receptor beta chains sequenced from a single sample in a study of shared clonotypes between healthy human individuals. Repertoires were generated with immunoSEQ multiplex PCR, while TCRdb's copy carries only in-frame clones and drops some. The sample holds some 2,500,000 clones, approximately 93% seen once. The sequenced material came from naive CD4+ T cells from PBMCs. Indicated subset: CD45RA+ positively selected. The receptors were sampled from a man aged 18-30 years in good health. Some clones in this sample may be carry-over from other donors' samples.

The CDR3 loop reads CASSKTGPQYNEQFF. CDR3 nucleotides: TGTGCCAGCAGCAAAACCGGGCCCCAATACAATGAGCAGTTCTTC. The J gene is TRBJ2-1, the V gene TRBV11-3; D call uncertain. Trimming shortened V by 5 bases and J by 4 bases, and 15 bases separated the two germline ends. The CDR3 runs to 15 residues. Germline loops: CDR1 SGHNT, CDR2 YENEEA.

The V gene is TRBV10-3, the J gene TRBJ2-7; 9 positions match TRBD1. With V trimmed by 6 bases and J by 4 bases, 7 bases remained unmatched. Germline V gives CDR1 ENHRY, CDR2 SYGVKD. The CDR3 spans 14 residues. CDR3 nucleotides: TGTGCCATCAGAGAACCGGGACAGGGTTACGAGCAGTACTTC. Its protein product is CAIREPGQGYEQYF.

The chain has TRBV4-1 and TRBJ2-7; D gene unclear. The length of the CDR3 is 12 residues. Germline lookup yields CDR1 MGHRA and CDR2 YSYEKL. V was shortened by 8 bases and J by 0 bases, with 8 bases between the two germline ends. The CDR3 loop is CASSGSSYEQYF. CDR3 DNA sequence: TGCGCCAGCTCGGGTAGCTCCTACGAGCAGTACTTC.

In the case of this clone: Additional DNA sequences in this sample encode the identical CDR3. This chain links TRBV4-2 with TRBJ1-1, with D maybe TRBD1 (6 bases). The V end was cut by 4 bases, the J end by 5 bases, with 11 bases between. CDR3 size: 13 residues. The germline V gene has CDR1 LGHNA and CDR2 YNFKEQ. DNA for the CDR3: TGTGCCAGCAGCCTCACAGGGAGGACTGAAGCTTTCTTT. It yields the protein CASSLTGRTEAFF.

As concerns this clone: The same CDR3 can be traced to other DNA sequences in this sample. This CDR3 reads CASSLRSSGANVLTF. The CDR3 nucleotides read TGTGCCAGCAGTCTTCGGAGTTCTGGGGCCAACGTCCTGACTTTC. This chain links TRBV28 with TRBJ2-6; D gene uncertain. The CDR3 spans 15 residues. V lost 5 bases and J 1 base, leaving 9 bases between the germline ends. Germline V lookup: CDR1 MDHEN, CDR2 SYDVKM.

This rearrangement joins TRBV7-2 to TRBJ1-5; D call uncertain. Germline CDR1 and CDR2: SGHTA and FQGNSA. The CDR3 is 14 residues long. The V and J ends lost 1 base and 6 bases respectively, with 10 bases between them. CDR3 bases: TGTGCCAGCAGCTTAGTTTACAGCGCTCAGCCCCAGCATTTT. Protein sequence: CASSLVYSAQPQHF.

This chain joins TRBV6-1 and TRBJ2-5; D is possibly TRBD1 (5 bases). Germline V gene lookup returns CDR1 MNHNS and CDR2 SASEGT. V dropped 9 bases and J dropped 5 bases, with 19 bases sitting between them. This CDR3 is built from 14 residues. CDR3 sequence reads: CASTGQGKSETQYF. The CDR3 region has the DNA TGTGCCAGTACTGGCCAGGGTAAATCGGAGACCCAGTACTTC.

The gene calls are TRBV15 and TRBJ1-5; no firm D call. This CDR3 spans 16 amino acids. V was clipped by 5 bases and J by 0 bases, with 14 bases between them. The germline V gene encodes CDR1 LNHNV and CDR2 YYDKDF (reference sequence). The CDR3 nucleotides are TGTGCCACCAGCTTGGACTGGAGCTATAGCAATCAGCCCCAGCATTTT. Its translation: CATSLDWSYSNQPQHF.

The chain recombines TRBV4-1 with TRBJ2-3, with a tentative D call TRBD2 (5 bases). V dropped 0 bases and J dropped 0 bases, with 10 bases sitting between them. Germline CDR1 MGHRA, CDR2 YSYEKL. This CDR3 region has 16 residues. The CDR3 loop is CASSQDLARSTDTQYF. CDR3 in DNA: TGCGCCAGCAGCCAAGATCTAGCCCGAAGCACAGATACGCAGTATTTT.

The chain carries TRBV7-3 and TRBJ2-2; 7 bases fit TRBD1. Germline lookup yields CDR1 SGHTA and CDR2 FQGTGA. CDR3 length equals 16 residues. The J segment lost 0 bases and the V segment lost 6 bases, leaving 7 bases of the junction unmatched. The CDR3 sequence: CASSRQGQPNTGELFF. CDR3 bases: TGTGCCAGCAGTCGGCAGGGACAGCCGAACACCGGGGAGCTGTTTTTT.

The genes are TRBV15 and TRBJ1-5; no firm D call. Trimming pared 2 bases from V and 5 bases from J, leaving 7 bases between. Germline CDR1 LNHNV, CDR2 YYDKDF (reference sequence). The CDR3 contains 13 residues. The CDR3 nucleotides are TGTGCCACCAGCAGACCAAGGGATCAGCCCCAGCATTTT. Its protein product is CATSRPRDQPQHF.

The rearrangement links TRBV6-5 to TRBJ1-6, with 7 positions matching TRBD1. Germline assignment: CDR1 MNHEY and CDR2 SVGAGI. This CDR3 has 14 residues. Unmatched junction bases numbered 6, after V lost 6 bases and J lost 7 bases. The CDR3 loop is CASSPGQSNSPLHF. The CDR3 DNA reads as TGTGCCAGCAGCCCGGGACAGTCGAATTCACCCCTCCACTTT.

The chain uses TRBV6-4 and TRBJ2-2; D possibly corresponds to TRBD2 (5 bases). Trimming took off 3 bases at V and 6 bases at J, with 17 bases between the two ends. The CDR3 sequence is 16 residues long. CDR1 is MRHNA and CDR2 is SNTAGT in the germline V gene. Here the CDR3 reads CASSDSVRGKAGELFF. The CDR3 nucleotides read TGTGCCAGCAGTGATTCAGTCCGGGGAAAAGCCGGGGAGCTGTTTTTT.

CDR3 sequence: CATSRGGYEVVAKNIQYF. As DNA, the CDR3 is TGTGCCACCAGCAGAGGGGGCTACGAGGTAGTAGCCAAAAACATTCAGTACTTC. The chain couples TRBV15 to TRBJ2-4; tentative D call: TRBD1 (5 bases). Between the trimmed V and J ends, which lost 1 base and 0 bases, there was a span of 16 bases. Per germline, CDR1 LNHNV and CDR2 YYDKDF (reference sequence). The CDR3 covers 18 residues.

The chain joins TRBV25-1 to TRBJ2-7; 9 bases map to TRBD2. The V segment lost 6 bases and the J segment 0 bases; nucleotides outside the gene matches: 9. Germline CDR1 is MGHDK and CDR2 is SYGVNS. The CDR3 consists of 16 residues. This CDR3 reads CASSGGTTSGSYEQYF. CDR3 sequence (DNA): TGTGCCAGCAGCGGGGGCACGACTAGCGGCTCCTACGAGCAGTACTTC.

This clone appeared once. The rearrangement joins TRBV28 to TRBJ2-1, with TRBD2 as a possible D gene (6 bases). Germline V gives CDR1 MDHEN, CDR2 SYDVKM. The CDR3 spans 13 residues. V was trimmed by 5 bases and J by 10 bases, leaving 15 bases between them. The CDR3 nucleotides read TGTGCCAGCAGTGCGTCCGACCGGGGGGAGCAGTTCTTC. Protein product: CASSASDRGEQFF. The full variable domain, with the rest looked up from reference TRBV28 and TRBJ2-1, is DVKVTQSSRYLVKRTGEKVFLECVQDMDHENMFWYRQDPGLGLRLIYFSYDVKMKEKGDIPEGYSVSREKKERFSLILESASTNQTSMYLCASSASDRGEQFFGPGTRLTVL.

The V and J genes are TRBV18 and TRBJ1-3; tentatively, D is TRBD1 (5 bases). Germline CDR1 is KGHSH and CDR2 is LQKENI. CDR3 size: 14 residues. V gave up 5 bases and J gave up 0 bases, with 8 bases separating them. The CDR3 bases are TGTGCCAGCTCAGAGACAGACTCTGGAAACACCATATATTTT. This translates into CASSETDSGNTIYF.

The gene calls are TRBV19 and TRBJ1-1; a weak D match, TRBD1 (6 bases). Germline loops: CDR1 LNHDA, CDR2 SQIVND (reference sequence). V was pared by 3 bases and J by 6 bases, with 14 bases between. CDR3 size: 14 residues. CDR3 loop: CASSIGGGAPEAFF. CDR3 sequence (DNA): TGTGCCAGTAGTATCGGCGGGGGGGCTCCTGAAGCTTTCTTT.

The V gene is TRBV28, the J gene TRBJ2-5; 9 bases align to TRBD2. With V trimmed by 2 bases and J by 3 bases, 13 bases remained unmatched. Germline CDR1 reads MDHEN; CDR2 reads SYDVKM. CDR3 size: 18 residues. The CDR3 DNA sequence: TGTGCCAGCAGTTTAGTGGGACTAGCACAACGGCGGAAAGAGACCCAGTACTTC. It encodes CASSLVGLAQRRKETQYF.

The chain employs TRBV5-4 and TRBJ1-2; D is uncertain. The CDR3 spans 15 residues. Germline values: CDR1 SGHNT, CDR2 YYREEE (reference sequence). The germline V and J ends were trimmed by 0 bases and 7 bases, with 16 bases remaining between them. In nucleotides, the CDR3 is TGTGCCAGCAGCTTGGCCCTGTTAGGACCACTTGGCTACACCTTC. It translates to CASSLALLGPLGYTF.

The rearrangement links TRBV10-3 to TRBJ2-4, with D perhaps matching TRBD1 or TRBD2 (5 bases each). Germline V gene data show CDR1 as ENHRY and CDR2 as SYGVKD. Trimming shortened V by 3 bases and J by 6 bases, and 12 bases separated the two germline ends. The CDR3 is 14 residues long. The CDR3 DNA reads as TGTGCCATCAGTGAACCGGGACGGACAAACATTCAGTACTTC. Translating gives CAISEPGRTNIQYF.

This clone appeared a single time. J is TRBJ2-7 and V is TRBV10-3, with unresolved D. The CDR3 covers 13 residues. Germline CDR1 reads ENHRY; CDR2 reads SYGVKD. V lost 8 bases, J lost 3 bases, and 14 bases lay in between. In DNA, the CDR3 is TGTGCCATCCGGGTCCTTGCAGGCTACGAGCAGTACTTC. Protein: CAIRVLAGYEQYF.

The chain has TRBV2 and TRBJ2-1; D may be TRBD2 (5 bases). This CDR3 has 15 residues. Per the germline V gene, CDR1 is SNHLY and CDR2 is FYNNEI. Trimming took off 3 bases at V and 4 bases at J, with 13 bases between the two ends. The CDR3 reads CASSDLGLAYNEQFF. The CDR3 coding sequence is TGTGCCAGCAGTGATCTTGGTCTAGCTTACAATGAGCAGTTCTTC.

CDR3 loop: CASSVTGWRTEAFF. CDR3 DNA: TGTGCCAGCAGTGTGACAGGTTGGAGGACTGAAGCTTTCTTT. This chain connects TRBV25-1 to TRBJ1-1; D may be TRBD1 (6 bases). Germline CDR1 reads MGHDK; CDR2 reads SYGVNS. V was pared by 4 bases and J by 5 bases, with 14 bases between. There are 14 residues in the CDR3.

This clone was counted once. The chain couples TRBV5-4 to TRBJ2-2; no definite D call. Germline V CDR1 and CDR2: SGHNT, YYREEE (reference sequence). The V end was cut by 4 bases, the J end by 2 bases, with 15 bases between. The CDR3 contains 16 residues. CDR3 protein: CASSPRLGLNTGELFF. The CDR3 DNA sequence: TGTGCCAGCAGCCCTCGACTGGGCCTCAACACCGGGGAGCTGTTTTTT.

The chain carries TRBV6-5 and TRBJ1-2; D might be TRBD1 (6 bases). The germline CDR1 and CDR2 sequences are MNHEY and SVGAGI. The V end lost 4 bases, the J end lost 7 bases, and 16 bases lay between the germline ends. This CDR3 is 14 amino acids long. In DNA, the CDR3 is TGTGCCAGCAGTTCCCCTTTGGGGGGCAGTGGCTACACCTTC. This encodes CASSSPLGGSGYTF.

This chain joins TRBV7-2 and TRBJ2-7; the D gene is possibly TRBD1 (5 bases). In germline, CDR1 is SGHTA, CDR2 FQGNSA. CDR3 length equals 12 residues. V gave up 5 bases and J gave up 7 bases, with 12 bases separating them. CDR3 protein: CASSNRQGEQYF. CDR3 nucleotides: TGTGCCAGCAGCAATAGGCAGGGAGAGCAGTACTTC.

The chain carries TRBV5-4 and TRBJ2-7; D may be TRBD2 (6 bases). This CDR3 comprises 14 residues. Trimming stripped 0 bases from V and 5 bases from J, with 12 bases between. CDR1 and CDR2 (germline): SGHNT, YYREEE (reference sequence). The DNA for the CDR3 is TGTGCCAGCAGCTTGGTGGGCGGGAACAACGAGCAGTACTTC. Translating gives CASSLVGGNNEQYF.